This entry is about one T cell receptor (beta chain). Antigen: not known. This sample is drawn from a study of cytomegalovirus exposure and HLA in healthy donors. Study overall: Assignment to the Caucasian-associated ancestry cluster applied to about 80% of the approximately 400 genotyped donors. Broader study findings: Cytomegalovirus status was reportedly diagnosed by the classifier with high specificity and sensitivity. The sole available immune exposure information was CMV serostatus.

In the PCR, 60 Vbeta and 13 Jbeta primers were used. Clones were read by immunoSEQ multiplex PCR, and TCRdb kept only the in-frame ones, dropping some. Seen here are 300,000 or so clones, about four fifths observed once, and the top ten hold 2% to 2.5%. This TCR derives from a middle-aged woman in good health and CMV-seropositive. The sequencing sample was made of PBMCs.

The CDR3 protein is CSARQFYEQYF. For the CDR3, the DNA is TGCAGTGCTAGACAATTCTACGAGCAGTACTTC. The V call is TRBV20-1, the J call TRBJ2-5; D is unresolved. With the DNA end fitting TRBJ2-7 better, the J assignment may be wrong. The CDR3 sequence is 11 residues long. In germline, CDR1 is DFQATT, CDR2 SNEGSKA (reference sequence).